Shown below are 24 T cell receptor beta chains from a single sample sequenced in a study of shared clonotypes between healthy human individuals. The data were produced by immunoSEQ multiplex PCR, yet TCRdb's version contains in-frame clones alone and is incomplete. The sample consists of 2 million to 3 million clones, roughly nine tenths of them appearing once. The sequenced material came from naive CD4+ T cells sorted from blood. Stated subset: CD45RA+ positively selected. All receptors derive from a man aged 18 to 30 in good health.

This chain uses TRBV18 with TRBJ1-1; maybe TRBD1 (5 bases). CDR1 KGHSH and CDR2 LQKENI come from the germline V gene. The CDR3 sequence is 15 residues long. Trimming cost V 5 bases and J 1 base, with 14 bases left between them. This CDR3 reads CASSSIPGPNTEAFF. CDR3 nucleotides: TGTGCCAGCTCATCCATTCCGGGACCGAACACTGAAGCTTTCTTT.

Concerning this clone: The sample holds other DNA sequences that translate to the same CDR3. The genes are TRBV18 and TRBJ2-2; no reliable D call. Germline CDR1 is KGHSH and CDR2 is LQKENI. V lost 3 bases and J 5 bases, leaving 4 bases between the germline ends. This CDR3 region has 12 residues. The chain's CDR3 is CASSPYTGELFF. The CDR3 DNA reads as TGTGCCAGCTCACCTTATACCGGGGAGCTGTTTTTT.

On this clone: This sample includes further DNA sequences coding for the same CDR3. The chain joins TRBV7-2 to TRBJ2-7, with TRBD2 identical over 16 bases. V dropped 4 bases and J dropped 0; count of bases not matched to a gene: 3. The germline V gene has CDR1 SGHTA and CDR2 FQGNSA. There are 17 residues in the CDR3. The CDR3 DNA follows: TGTGCCAGCAGCTCGGGACTAGCGGGAGGGCCCTCCTACGAGCAGTACTTC. Its translation is CASSSGLAGGPSYEQYF.

The chain joins TRBV30 to TRBJ2-7, with a tentative D call TRBD2 (5 bases). V lost 8 bases and J lost 0, with 17 bases in between. The CDR3 extends over 14 amino acids. From germline, CDR1 is GTSNPN and CDR2 SVGIG (reference sequence). Here the CDR3 DNA reads TGTGCCCTAACTAGTCGAGAGAGCTCCTACGAGCAGTACTTC. Translated, it gives CALTSRESSYEQYF.

This clone was found a few times. Other DNA variants within this sample encode the same CDR3. The rearrangement uses TRBV5-1 and TRBJ1-1; TRBD1 agrees at 7 bases. This CDR3 has 14 amino acids. CDR1 and CDR2 from the germline V gene are SGHRS and YFSETQ. V dropped 3 bases and J dropped 2; count of bases not matched to a gene: 4. CDR3 bases: TGCGCCAGCAGCTCAACAGGGGACAACACTGAAGCTTTCTTT. This translates into CASSSTGDNTEAFF.

The chain combines TRBV2 with TRBJ2-1, with a tentative D call TRBD2 (6 bases). The CDR3 has 15 amino acids. V lost 3 bases, J lost 5 bases, and 14 bases lay in between. Per germline, CDR1 SNHLY and CDR2 FYNNEI. This CDR3 is CASSDRGLMNNEQFF. In DNA, the CDR3 is TGTGCCAGCAGTGACCGGGGACTGATGAACAATGAGCAGTTCTTC.

The chain uses TRBV2 and TRBJ1-5; D is unresolved. Germline V CDR1 and CDR2: SNHLY, FYNNEI. Trimming took 1 base from V and 7 from J, leaving 14 bases between them. The CDR3 extends over 15 amino acids. The chain's CDR3 is CASSEGRGSAQPQHF. The CDR3 DNA sequence: TGTGCCAGCAGTGAAGGAAGAGGAAGTGCCCAGCCCCAGCATTTT.

CDR3 bases: TGCGCCAGCAGGACAGGACCAGCCGGATACGAGCAGTACTTC. Residues: CASRTGPAGYEQYF. The chain links TRBV10-2 to TRBJ2-7; possibly TRBD1 for D (6 bases). Trimming removed 6 bases at V and 4 bases at J, with 16 bases between. Germline V lookup: CDR1 WSHSY, CDR2 SAAADI. The CDR3 loop spans 14 amino acids.

The rearrangement uses TRBV5-6 and TRBJ1-2; no clear D gene. The CDR3 sequence is 14 residues long. Germline lookup yields CDR1 SGHDT and CDR2 YYEEEE. Between the trimmed V and J ends, which lost 5 bases and 4 bases, there was a span of 15 bases. The CDR3 DNA sequence: TGTGCCAGCAGGCTTTGGGCCACCCTCTATGGCTACACCTTC. The encoded protein is CASRLWATLYGYTF.

The rearrangement uses TRBV19 and TRBJ1-5; 8 bases fit TRBD1. The CDR3 has 15 amino acids. The germline V gene has CDR1 LNHDA and CDR2 SQIVND (reference sequence). V dropped 7 bases and J dropped 2; count of bases not matched to a gene: 7. Here the CDR3 DNA reads TGTGCCAGTACCACCGGACAGGGTGGCAATCAGCCCCAGCATTTT. This codes for CASTTGQGGNQPQHF.

The chain combines TRBV4-3 with TRBJ2-3; the D gene is possibly TRBD2 (5 bases). This CDR3 is 15 amino acids long. V gave up 3 bases and J gave up 2 bases, with 12 bases separating them. Germline V gene sequence: CDR1 LGHNA, CDR2 YSLEER. The CDR3 sequence: CASSHQGADTDTQYF. CDR3 coding DNA: TGCGCCAGCAGCCATCAAGGAGCGGACACAGATACGCAGTATTTT.

The chain links TRBV6-6 to TRBJ1-2, with a tentative D call TRBD1 (5 bases). Looked up from germline, CDR1 is MNHNY and CDR2 is SVGAGI (reference sequence). The CDR3 has 14 residues. V lost 4 bases to trimming and J lost 2 bases, with 11 bases between them. The chain's CDR3 is CASSWGRENYGYTF. The CDR3 DNA is TGTGCCAGCAGTTGGGGCAGGGAAAACTATGGCTACACCTTC.

In DNA form, the CDR3 reads TGTGCCAGCAGCACTTACCTTCTAGCGGGAGGCAGGAACGAGCAGTACTTC. Protein: CASSTYLLAGGRNEQYF. The V gene is TRBV7-2, the J gene TRBJ2-7; TRBD2 matches 11 bases. V trimming: 5 bases; J trimming: 5 bases; junction bases outside the gene matches: 14. The CDR3 extends over 17 amino acids. Germline lookup yields CDR1 SGHTA and CDR2 FQGNSA.

The V call is TRBV7-2, the J call TRBJ2-2, with a tentative D call TRBD1 (6 bases). Germline V gene lookup returns CDR1 SGHTA and CDR2 FQGNSA. V lost 8 bases and J 1 base, leaving 11 bases between the germline ends. This CDR3 has 14 amino acids. CDR3: CASHRDMNTGELFF. The CDR3 DNA sequence: TGTGCCAGCCACAGGGATATGAACACCGGGGAGCTGTTTTTT.

This clone was recorded only once. The chain couples TRBV7-8 to TRBJ2-7; 9 bases match TRBD1. V lost 5 bases and J lost 5; bases outside the gene matches: 7. This CDR3 has 14 amino acids. Germline V gene data show CDR1 as SGHVS and CDR2 as FQNEAQ. The CDR3 nucleotides read TGTGCCAGCAGCACAGGACAGGGGCGCAACGAGCAGTACTTC. Residues: CASSTGQGRNEQYF.

CDR3 nucleotide sequence: TGTGCCAGCGGGGACCGGGACAGGGGGCGAGACGAGCAGTACTTC. Translation gives CASGDRDRGRDEQYF. The J gene is TRBJ2-7, the V gene TRBV6-5; 12 bases are a match to TRBD1. This CDR3 is built from 15 residues. Trimming at V came to 8 bases and at J to 5 bases, leaving 10 bases not matched to a gene. Germline CDR1 and CDR2: MNHEY and SVGAGI.

The chain links TRBV5-1 to TRBJ1-2; D ambiguous. The CDR3 covers 11 residues. Between the trimmed V and J ends, which lost 4 bases and 8 bases, there was a span of 9 bases. Germline loops: CDR1 SGHRS, CDR2 YFSETQ. CDR3 in amino acids: CASSDTGGYTF. CDR3 sequence (DNA): TGCGCCAGCAGCGACACTGGGGGCTACACCTTC.

Concerning this clone itself: The identical CDR3 is also encoded by other nucleotide sequences in the sample. V usage is TRBV5-1 and J usage is TRBJ2-7, with no clear D. From germline, CDR1 is SGHRS and CDR2 YFSETQ. The CDR3 is 14 residues long. Trimming removed 0 bases at V and 3 bases at J, with 10 bases between. CDR3: CASSLGVSSYEQYF. CDR3 in DNA: TGCGCCAGCAGCTTGGGAGTTTCGAGCTACGAGCAGTACTTC. The full variable domain, in which reference TRBV5-1 and TRBJ2-7 provide the parts outside the CDR3, is KAGVTQTPRYLIKTRGQQVTLSCSPISGHRSVSWYQQTPGQGLQFLFEYFSETQRNKGNFPGRFSGRQFSNSRSEMNVSTLELGDSALYLCASSLGVSSYEQYFGPGTRLTVT.

V usage is TRBV4-3 and J usage is TRBJ2-7, with D unresolved. Germline values: CDR1 LGHNA, CDR2 YSLEER. V gave up 0 bases and J gave up 2 bases, with 8 bases separating them. The CDR3 contains 14 residues. In nucleotides, the CDR3 is TGCGCCAGCAGCCAAGAAATGGGTCCCTACGAGCAGTACTTC. This codes for CASSQEMGPYEQYF.

Turning to this clone: This specimen includes other DNA sequences encoding the same CDR3. This chain connects TRBV28 to TRBJ1-1; 10 bases are shared with TRBD1. The V gene's germline CDR1 is MDHEN and CDR2 SYDVKM. The CDR3 is made up of 15 amino acids. Trimming cost V 4 bases and J 3 bases; bases outside gene matches: 5. The CDR3 DNA reads TGTGCCAGCAGTTCCCGGACAGGGGGGGACACTGAAGCTTTCTTT. Its translation is CASSSRTGGDTEAFF.

The V gene is TRBV6-6, the J gene TRBJ1-2; 9 bases align to TRBD1. CDR1 is MNHNY, CDR2 SVGAGI, per germline (reference sequence). The CDR3 runs to 13 residues. With 7 bases clipped from V and 7 bases from J, the junction kept 7 bases outside the gene matches. The CDR3 region has the DNA TGTGCCAGCACCCCACAGGGGGCGTTTGGCTACACCTTC. Its translation: CASTPQGAFGYTF.

J is TRBJ2-1 and V is TRBV25-1, with 10 positions matching TRBD2. V shed 10 bases and J 6 bases; nucleotides not matched to a gene: 9. The germline V gene encodes CDR1 MGHDK and CDR2 SYGVNS. There are 14 residues in the CDR3. CDR3 DNA sequence: TGTGCCACCCAGCTAGCGGGAGCGCGCAATGAGCAGTTCTTC. It is translated as CATQLAGARNEQFF. Supplemented by reference TRBV25-1 and TRBJ2-1, the full variable domain reads EADIYQTPRYLVIGTGKKITLECSQTMGHDKMYWYQQDPGMELHLIHYSYGVNSTEKGDLSSESTVSRIRTEHFPLTLESARPSHTSQYLCATQLAGARNEQFFGPGTRLTVL.

The sample holds one count of this clone. The chain couples TRBV2 to TRBJ1-6; TRBD1 might be the D (5 bases). The CDR3 runs to 18 residues. V shed 0 bases and J shed 0 bases, with 12 bases lying between them. Germline V gene sequence: CDR1 SNHLY, CDR2 FYNNEI. The CDR3 reads CASSEAGRVGSYNSPLHF. DNA for the CDR3: TGTGCCAGCAGTGAAGCGGGCAGGGTAGGCTCCTATAATTCACCCCTCCACTTT.

Note on this clone: This same CDR3 is encoded by further DNA sequences in the sample. The J gene is TRBJ1-6, the V gene TRBV7-9, with 7 positions matching TRBD1. The CDR3 consists of 14 residues. The trim removed 3 bases at V and 5 bases at J, leaving 1 base unmatched. Germline CDR1 SEHNR, CDR2 FQNEAQ (reference sequence). The chain's CDR3 is CASSLGQNNSPLHF. The CDR3 DNA reads TGTGCCAGCAGCTTGGGACAGAATAATTCACCCCTCCACTTT.